Below, 29 T cell receptor beta chains from the same sample are listed, as sequenced in a study of Ad26.COV2.S vaccination and SARS-CoV-2 variants. TCRdb keeps only in-frame clones here, not all; method: immunoSEQ multiplex PCR. This sample has over 300,000 clones, with about four fifths found just once. The treatment: over 15 received Ad26.COV2.S at low or high dose, single or two shots; roughly five received placebo; per-sample allocation not given. The samples were gathered on day 63 after the first injection of vaccine or placebo. The sample in question was peripheral blood, obtained in a trial of Ad26.COV2.S vaccine versus placebo. The receptors were gathered from a person aged 18-60 years who received the Ad26.COV2.S COVID-19 vaccine or a placebo.

This CDR3 is CASSLWDRAYEQYF. In DNA form, the CDR3 reads TGTGCCAGCAGCTTGTGGGACAGGGCCTACGAGCAGTACTTC. This chain links TRBV5-4 with TRBJ2-7, with 9 bases aligning to TRBD1. This CDR3 has 14 amino acids. From germline, CDR1 is SGHNT and CDR2 YYREEE (reference sequence). The V segment lost 1 base and the J segment 2 bases; nucleotides outside the gene matches: 1.

This clone has more than one count but fewer than ten. This sequence joins TRBV5-4 and TRBJ2-7; 9 bases fit TRBD1. Per germline, CDR1 SGHNT and CDR2 YYREEE (reference sequence). V gave up 1 base and J gave up 5 bases; unmatched junction bases: 1. The CDR3 is 13 amino acids. For the CDR3, the DNA is TGTGCCAGCAGCTTGAGGACAGGGGACGAGCAGTACTTC. Encoded protein: CASSLRTGDEQYF.

The count of this clone is one. This sequence joins TRBV7-2 and TRBJ2-3; D might be TRBD2 (5 bases). The V gene lost 3 bases and the J gene lost 6 bases, with 16 bases spanning the gap. The CDR3 is 15 amino acids. Germline V gene data show CDR1 as SGHTA and CDR2 as FQGNSA. The DNA for the CDR3 is TGTGCCAGCAGCTTGTGGTCCGGGGAAAGGGATACGCAGTATTTT. Protein product: CASSLWSGERDTQYF.

This clone was counted a few times. Here the CDR3 reads CASSPSDTQYF. The CDR3 DNA is TGTGCCAGCTCACCGTCCGATACGCAGTATTTT. The chain joins TRBV18 to TRBJ2-3, with D hard to call. CDR3 length: 11 amino acids. V lost 3 bases and J 6 bases, leaving 4 bases between the germline ends. Germline values: CDR1 KGHSH, CDR2 LQKENI.

The rearrangement joins TRBV11-2 to TRBJ2-5; no firm D call. Trimming stripped 5 bases from V and 3 bases from J, with 16 bases between. Germline CDR1 reads SGHAT; CDR2 reads FQNNGV. The CDR3 spans 15 residues. CDR3 DNA: TGTGCCAGCAGCCATCACGCCAGGAAGAAAGAGACCCAGTACTTC. It encodes CASSHHARKKETQYF.

V gene TRBV28 combines with J gene TRBJ1-5, with TRBD1 matching 8 bases. Germline loops: CDR1 MDHEN, CDR2 SYDVKM. The CDR3 is made up of 16 amino acids. The J segment lost 0 bases and the V segment lost 11 bases, leaving 12 bases of the junction unmatched. CDR3 protein: CASTGTGFYSNQPQHF. CDR3 nucleotide sequence: TGTGCCTCCACCGGGACAGGCTTTTATAGCAATCAGCCCCAGCATTTT.

The gene calls are TRBV27 and TRBJ1-1; perhaps TRBD1 as D (5 bases). This CDR3 contains 13 residues. Trimming shortened V by 8 bases and J by 1 base, and 11 bases separated the two germline ends. Germline CDR1 is MNHEY and CDR2 is SMNVEV (reference sequence). DNA of the CDR3: TGTGCCAGCGGGGGGGTCCGGAACACTGAAGCTTTCTTT. Encoded protein: CASGGVRNTEAFF.

V is TRBV27 and J is TRBJ2-7; the D is unclear. Germline V gene lookup returns CDR1 MNHEY and CDR2 SMNVEV (reference sequence). CDR3 length: 13 residues. With 2 bases removed from V and 6 bases from J, the gap between germline ends came to 11 bases. Here the CDR3 DNA reads TGTGCCAGCAGTTTAGGGCACAATGGCGAGCAGTACTTC. Its protein product is CASSLGHNGEQYF.

V is TRBV9 and J is TRBJ1-2; 7 bases agree with TRBD1. Germline V gene lookup returns CDR1 SGDLS and CDR2 YYNGEE. The trim removed 0 bases at V and 2 bases at J, leaving 1 base unmatched. The CDR3 sequence is 14 residues long. CDR3 amino acids: CASSVAGQNYGYTF. The CDR3 bases are TGTGCCAGCAGCGTAGCGGGACAGAACTATGGCTACACCTTC.

This rearrangement joins TRBV6-4 to TRBJ1-1; D is unresolved. The CDR3 is made up of 17 amino acids. Trimming pared 5 bases from V and 0 bases from J, leaving 19 bases between. CDR1 is MRHNA and CDR2 is SNTAGT in the germline V gene. CDR3 amino acids: CASSLGYEGPMNTEAFF. The DNA of the CDR3 is TGTGCCAGCAGTTTGGGTTACGAAGGGCCAATGAACACTGAAGCTTTCTTT.

This clone was seen only a few times. The chain has TRBV30 and TRBJ1-5, with D tentatively TRBD1 (5 bases). CDR1 and CDR2 from the germline V gene are GTSNPN and SVGIG (reference sequence). V lost 1 base and J 4 bases, leaving 14 bases between the germline ends. This CDR3 contains 15 residues. The CDR3 protein is CAWSDIQARNQPQHF. Here the CDR3 DNA reads TGTGCCTGGAGTGACATACAGGCGAGAAATCAGCCCCAGCATTTT.

The chain joins TRBV19 to TRBJ2-6; perhaps TRBD1 as D (6 bases). The V end lost 9 bases, the J end lost 2 bases, and 11 bases lay between the germline ends. The CDR3 is 14 residues long. Germline CDR1 reads LNHDA; CDR2 reads SQIVND (reference sequence). The CDR3 spells CASRTGTGANVLTF. CDR3 coding DNA: TGTGCCAGCCGAACAGGGACTGGGGCCAACGTCCTGACTTTC.

The chain employs TRBV6-2 or TRBV6-3 and TRBJ2-7; no clear D gene. Germline V gives CDR1 MNHEY, CDR2 SVGEGT. V was cut by 4 bases and J by 6 bases, with 10 bases left in between. This CDR3 spans 12 amino acids. CDR3 DNA: TGTGCCAGCAGTTCCCCGAGGCGCGAGCAGTACTTC. Its protein product is CASSSPRREQYF.

This clone was found once. The sample has other DNA sequences that encode this CDR3 too. The rearrangement links TRBV5-1 to TRBJ1-5; 12 nucleotides align to TRBD1. J lost 5 bases, V lost 2 bases, and 2 bases had no gene match. This CDR3 spans 15 amino acids. Germline CDR1 SGHRS, CDR2 YFSETQ. This chain's CDR3 is CASSLGTGGDQPQHF. The CDR3 DNA sequence: TGCGCCAGCAGCTTAGGGACAGGGGGCGATCAGCCCCAGCATTTT.

This chain connects TRBV19 to TRBJ1-1; the D gene is possibly TRBD1 (5 bases). CDR3 length: 11 amino acids. Germline V gene sequence: CDR1 LNHDA, CDR2 SQIVND (reference sequence). V was cut by 8 bases and J by 4 bases, with 8 bases left in between. The CDR3 nucleotides read TGTGCCAGTCTGGGGGGCACTGAAGCTTTCTTT. It encodes CASLGGTEAFF.

The CDR3 region has the DNA TGTGCCATCAGCGCCGACAGGGACTATGGCTACACCTTC. It codes for CAISADRDYGYTF. The chain carries TRBV10-3 and TRBJ1-2; 7 nucleotides match TRBD1. V dropped 6 bases and J dropped 3; count of bases not matched to a gene: 4. The CDR3 consists of 13 residues. The germline CDR1 and CDR2 sequences are ENHRY and SYGVKD.

The V call is TRBV9, the J call TRBJ2-3, with 7 nucleotides matching TRBD2. Trimming took 4 bases from V and 2 from J; bases not matched to a gene: 13. Germline V gene sequence: CDR1 SGDLS, CDR2 YYNGEE. The CDR3 sequence is 17 residues long. The CDR3 protein is CASSPYGGSSYTDTQYF. CDR3 DNA: TGTGCCAGCAGCCCCTACGGCGGGAGCTCTTACACAGATACGCAGTATTTT.

This chain links TRBV4-1 with TRBJ2-3, with D unresolved. Germline V gives CDR1 MGHRA, CDR2 YSYEKL. The CDR3 spans 16 residues. Trimming cost V 1 base and J 0 bases, with 11 bases left between them. The CDR3 region is CASSQVGGASTDTQYF. The CDR3 coding sequence is TGCGCCAGCAGCCAAGTAGGTGGCGCTAGCACAGATACGCAGTATTTT.

In the case of this clone: The same CDR3 arises from other DNA sequences in this sample as well. The CDR3 sequence is CASSLGGSGNTIYF. The CDR3 DNA reads as TGCGCCAGCAGCTTGGGTGGGTCCGGAAACACCATATATTTT. The chain carries TRBV5-1 and TRBJ1-3, with unresolved D. V lost 0 bases to trimming and J lost 4 bases, with 8 bases between them. The V gene's germline CDR1 is SGHRS and CDR2 YFSETQ. CDR3 length: 14 residues.

In regard to this clone: Other DNA sequences from this sample encode an identical CDR3 as well. The V and J genes are TRBV9 and TRBJ2-7, with D tentatively TRBD2 (5 bases). In germline, CDR1 is SGDLS, CDR2 YYNGEE. The CDR3 covers 14 residues. V was cut by 0 bases and J by 3 bases, with 10 bases left in between. CDR3 bases: TGTGCCAGCAGCGTAGTCGCTAGCAGCTACGAGCAGTACTTC. It encodes CASSVVASSYEQYF.

The chain couples TRBV4-3 to TRBJ2-1; TRBD2 is a possible D gene (6 bases). This CDR3 spans 16 amino acids. V gave up 2 bases and J gave up 4 bases, with 15 bases separating them. The germline CDR1 and CDR2 sequences are LGHNA and YSLEER. For the CDR3, the DNA is TGCGCCAGCAGCCAATCACGACTAGTCCTATACAATGAGCAGTTCTTC. As protein: CASSQSRLVLYNEQFF.

The rearrangement links TRBV7-6 to TRBJ1-6, with TRBD1 as a possible D gene (6 bases). The CDR3 is made up of 14 amino acids. CDR1 is SGHVS, CDR2 FNYEAQ, per germline. Trimming shortened V by 1 base and J by 9 bases, and 10 bases separated the two germline ends. The CDR3 bases are TGTGCCAGCAGCTTAGGAGGGGGAGGTTCACCCCTCCACTTT. The encoded protein is CASSLGGGGSPLHF.

This clone came up once. This chain uses TRBV3-1 (or the pseudogene TRBV3-2) with TRBJ1-2; 8 bases align to TRBD1. The CDR3 contains 16 residues. The V segment lost 3 bases and the J segment 5 bases; nucleotides outside the gene matches: 11. Germline loops: CDR1 LGHDT, CDR2 YNNKEL (reference sequence). CDR3 sequence: CASSHLRKTGDYGYTF. Written as DNA, the CDR3 is TGTGCCAGCAGCCACCTCCGGAAGACAGGGGATTATGGCTACACCTTC.

The chain recombines TRBV27 with TRBJ2-1; either TRBD1 or TRBD2 may fit D (5 bases each). Germline values: CDR1 MNHEY, CDR2 SMNVEV (reference sequence). The CDR3 extends over 15 amino acids. Trimming took off 8 bases at V and 2 bases at J, with 16 bases between the two ends. CDR3 sequence (DNA): TGTGCCAGCCAATCGGGACCTTCCCCCTACAATGAGCAGTTCTTC. Protein: CASQSGPSPYNEQFF.

J is TRBJ2-3 and V is TRBV2; D remains unclear. The CDR3 consists of 16 residues. The germline gives CDR1 SNHLY, CDR2 FYNNEI. Trimming removed 4 bases from V and 2 bases from J, with 16 bases in between. CDR3 amino acids: CASSAPPRDFTDTQYF. The DNA of the CDR3 is TGTGCCAGCAGTGCCCCCCCTCGAGACTTCACAGATACGCAGTATTTT.

A remark on this clone: At the DNA level, this CDR3 is encoded by other sequences in the same sample as well. This sequence joins TRBV29-1 and TRBJ1-1; D gene unclear. This CDR3 contains 11 residues. The germline V gene has CDR1 SQVTM and CDR2 ANQGSEA. V was trimmed by 4 bases and J by 0 bases, leaving 3 bases between them. The CDR3: CSVAVNTEAFF. The CDR3 nucleotides read TGCAGCGTTGCAGTGAACACTGAAGCTTTCTTT.

The chain combines TRBV5-1 with TRBJ2-1; D is perhaps TRBD2 (5 bases). The CDR3 has 15 residues. The germline V and J ends were trimmed by 4 bases and 0 bases, with 11 bases remaining between them. Germline V gene data show CDR1 as SGHRS and CDR2 as YFSETQ. The CDR3 nucleotides read TGCGCCAGCAGCCCCGGGGTTAGCTCCTACAATGAGCAGTTCTTC. Protein product: CASSPGVSSYNEQFF. Full variable domain (rest looked up from reference TRBV5-1 and TRBJ2-1): KAGVTQTPRYLIKTRGQQVTLSCSPISGHRSVSWYQQTPGQGLQFLFEYFSETQRNKGNFPGRFSGRQFSNSRSEMNVSTLELGDSALYLCASSPGVSSYNEQFFGPGTRLTVL.

The rearrangement joins TRBV27 to TRBJ2-7, with 8 bases lining up with TRBD1. The CDR3 totals 16 residues. The germline V gene has CDR1 MNHEY and CDR2 SMNVEV (reference sequence). The ends lost 5 bases at V and 4 bases at J; junction bases unmatched: 13. The CDR3 protein is CASSPERTGILYEQYF. Here the CDR3 DNA reads TGTGCCAGCAGTCCCGAACGGACAGGGATCCTATACGAGCAGTACTTC.

The chain recombines TRBV6-5 with TRBJ1-5; D is uncertain. This CDR3 is 15 amino acids long. Germline values: CDR1 MNHEY, CDR2 SVGAGI. V lost 9 bases to trimming and J lost 0 bases, with 15 bases between them. In nucleotides, the CDR3 is TGTGCCAGTAGCCCCCGGAGGGATAGCAATCAGCCCCAGCATTTT. Protein: CASSPRRDSNQPQHF.